The rows below give T cell receptor beta chains drawn from one sample of a study of glioma-infiltrating T cells after dendritic cell vaccination. Libraries were prepared by immunoSEQ multiplex PCR; TCRdb keeps only in-frame clonotypes and omits some of them. This table holds around 92,000 clones, roughly 80% found once. This specimen was blood, taken after dendritic cell vaccination. All receptors come from a human donor with glioblastoma. Both conserved end residues are part of each CDR3. Fields, in order: D gene, CDR3 length, J gene, V gene, clone size, CDR3 protein, CDR3 DNA. D genes are given only for firm matches. A clone size is listed for some rows: how often the clone was seen (once, few, many), or a class if it is expanded.

TRBD1,14,TRBJ1-3,TRBV6-5,NA,CASRGTASGNTIYF,TGTGCCAGCAGAGGGACAGCCTCTGGAAACACCATATATTTT
TRBD1,13,TRBJ1-1,TRBV29-1,NA,CSVWAGGGTEAFF,TGCAGCGTCTGGGCAGGGGGCGGCACTGAAGCTTTCTTT
TRBD2,17,TRBJ2-1,TRBV19,NA,CASSKASGTTSYNEQFF,TGTGCCAGTAGTAAGGCTAGCGGGACCACATCCTACAATGAGCAGTTCTTC
NA,13,TRBJ2-2,TRBV2,many,CASSVWGGGELFF,TGTGCCAGCAGTGTTTGGGGCGGAGGGGAGCTGTTTTTT
NA,13,TRBJ1-2,TRBV19,NA,CASKYATDYGYTF,TGTGCCAGTAAATACGCGACAGACTATGGCTACACCTTC
NA,13,TRBJ1-2,TRBV11-2,NA,CASRLTGSYGYTF,TGTGCCAGCAGATTAACTGGTTCCTATGGCTACACCTTC
NA,16,TRBJ1-6,TRBV7-2,NA,CASSFSGSSYNSPLHF,TGTGCCAGCAGCTTTTCAGGCAGCTCCTATAATTCACCCCTCCACTTT
TRBD1,14,TRBJ2-3,TRBV5-1,NA,CASGPGQATDTQYF,TGCGCCAGCGGTCCGGGACAGGCCACAGATACGCAGTATTTT
NA,16,TRBJ1-4,TRBV5-6,NA,CASSRTVGGANEKLFF,TGTGCCAGCAGTCGAACCGTCGGAGGGGCAAATGAAAAACTGTTTTTT
TRBD1,16,TRBJ1-5,TRBV4-2,NA,CASSYSGTGGNQPQHF,TGTGCCAGCAGCTACTCCGGGACAGGGGGCAATCAGCCCCAGCATTTT
NA,13,TRBJ1-3,TRBV16,NA,CASSQDKRNTIYF,TGTGCCAGCAGCCAAGACAAAAGAAACACCATATATTTT
NA,15,TRBJ2-7,TRBV5-1,NA,CASSLVGALSYEQYF,TGCGCCAGCAGCTTAGTAGGGGCCCTCTCCTACGAGCAGTACTTC
TRBD2,16,TRBJ2-1,TRBV7-8,NA,CASSHGLAGTWREQFF,TGTGCCAGCAGCCATGGACTAGCGGGTACTTGGAGGGAGCAGTTCTTC
TRBD2,12,TRBJ2-7,TRBV5-5,NA,CASSRDYNEQYF,TGTGCCAGCAGCCGGGACTACAACGAGCAGTACTTC
TRBD1,15,TRBJ1-1,TRBV5-1,NA,CASSRGGGFDTEAFF,TGCGCCAGCAGTCGAGGGGGCGGATTCGACACTGAAGCTTTCTTT
TRBD1,14,TRBJ2-7,TRBV9,NA,CASSGRDSAYEQYF,TGTGCCAGCAGCGGCCGGGACAGCGCCTACGAGCAGTACTTC
NA,15,TRBJ1-4,TRBV12-2,NA,CASRTRQGRREKLFF,TGTGCAAGTCGCACGAGACAGGGGCGAAGGGAAAAACTGTTTTTT
NA,13,TRBJ1-5,TRBV2,NA,CASNWDKNQPQHF,TGTGCCAGCAATTGGGACAAAAATCAGCCCCAGCATTTT
NA,14,TRBJ1-2,TRBV19,NA,CASSIDGALYGYTF,TGTGCCAGTAGTATAGATGGGGCCCTCTATGGCTACACCTTC
NA,14,TRBJ1-2,TRBV6-6,once,CASSYGASGKGYTF,TGTGCCAGCAGTTACGGGGCTTCAGGGAAAGGCTACACCTTC
TRBD1,13,TRBJ1-5,TRBV18,NA,CASSPGQGQPQHF,TGTGCCAGCTCACCCGGACAGGGTCAGCCCCAGCATTTT
TRBD1,15,TRBJ2-3,TRBV6-1,NA,CATRDRETPSATQYF,TGTGCCACCCGGGACAGGGAGACACCCTCAGCTACGCAGTATTTT
NA,16,TRBJ2-4,TRBV30,NA,CAWSPHLGEAKNIQYF,TGTGCCTGGAGTCCACACCTAGGGGAAGCCAAAAACATTCAGTACTTC
NA,13,TRBJ1-3,TRBV11-2,NA,CASSLSVGNTIYF,TGTGCCAGCAGCTTATCCGTGGGAAACACCATATATTTT
TRBD1,14,TRBJ1-1,TRBV28,once,CASSFTGEHTEAFF,TGTGCCAGCAGTTTCACAGGGGAGCACACTGAAGCTTTCTTT
TRBD1,17,TRBJ1-1,TRBV5-1,NA,CASRLWGQGLGGTEAFF,TGCGCCAGCAGGCTCTGGGGACAGGGGTTAGGAGGGACTGAAGCTTTCTTT
TRBD2,20,TRBJ2-1,TRBV9,few,CASRVGGSTSGGGLCNEQFF,TGTGCCAGCCGCGTCGGGGGATCGACTAGCGGGGGGGGACTTTGTAATGAGCAGTTCTTC
NA,14,TRBJ2-7,TRBV9,NA,CASSVGPQSYEQYF,TGTGCCAGCAGCGTAGGCCCACAAAGCTACGAGCAGTACTTC
NA,15,TRBJ1-2,TRBV7-9,NA,CASRPGSAENYGYTF,TGTGCCAGCAGACCAGGGTCGGCAGAAAACTATGGCTACACCTTC
NA,16,TRBJ2-2,TRBV5-1,few,CASRWGLADAGGELFF,TGCGCCAGCAGGTGGGGGCTAGCGGACGCGGGCGGGGAGCTGTTTTTT
NA,12,TRBJ2-7,TRBV30,NA,CAWSGLLYEQYF,TGTGCCTGGAGTGGACTTCTATACGAGCAGTACTTC
NA,16,TRBJ1-1,TRBV21-1,once,CASSKVPAGSSTEAFF,TGTGCCAGCAGCAAAGTCCCCGCAGGGTCTTCCACTGAAGCTTTCTTT
NA,15,TRBJ2-5,TRBV7-9,NA,CASSLASGFQETQYF,TGTGCCAGCAGCTTAGCCTCAGGTTTCCAAGAGACCCAGTACTTC
NA,12,TRBJ2-1,TRBV7-8,few,CASSLHYNEQFF,TGTGCCAGCAGCTTACATTACAATGAGCAGTTCTTC
NA,13,TRBJ2-7,TRBV5-1,NA,CASREVGSYEQYF,TGCGCCAGCAGGGAGGTTGGGTCCTACGAGCAGTACTTC
TRBD2,16,TRBJ2-7,TRBV5-1,NA,CASSLETSGVVYEQYF,TGCGCCAGCAGCTTGGAGACTAGCGGGGTGGTATACGAGCAGTACTTC
NA,11,TRBJ2-7,TRBV10-3,few,CAISLAEEQYF,TGTGCCATCTCACTAGCCGAGGAGCAGTACTTC
TRBD2,15,TRBJ2-4,TRBV6-6,NA,CARIPGLGSENIQYF,TGTGCCAGGATACCGGGACTAGGCTCTGAAAACATTCAGTACTTC
TRBD1,15,TRBJ2-1,TRBV7-6,NA,CASSLGRGPLNEQFF,TGTGCCAGCAGCTTAGGCAGGGGGCCCCTCAATGAGCAGTTCTTC
NA,15,TRBJ1-3,TRBV2,NA,CASSDQVVAGNTIYF,TGTGCCAGCAGTGACCAGGTCGTGGCTGGAAACACCATATATTTT
NA,12,TRBJ1-2,TRBV6-6,few,CASSLTDYGYTF,TGTGCCAGCAGTTTGACAGACTATGGCTACACCTTC
NA,14,TRBJ2-3,TRBV27,NA,CASSFSLRTDTQYF,TGTGCCAGCAGTTTCTCTTTGAGGACAGATACGCAGTATTTT
TRBD2,17,TRBJ2-7,TRBV5-1,NA,CASSQGLVPLPNYEQYF,TGCGCCAGCAGCCAAGGACTAGTTCCTCTCCCAAACTACGAGCAGTACTTC
NA,15,TRBJ2-1,TRBV5-1,NA,CASSFQGGVSNEQFF,TGCGCCAGCAGCTTTCAAGGGGGGGTGAGCAATGAGCAGTTCTTC
NA,13,TRBJ2-7,TRBV28,NA,CATVSGDSYEQYF,TGTGCCACCGTATCAGGGGACTCCTACGAGCAGTACTTC
TRBD2,17,TRBJ2-6,TRBV9,NA,CASSVGLAGGGANVLTF,TGTGCCAGCAGCGTAGGACTAGCGGGAGGAGGGGCCAACGTCCTGACTTTC
NA,15,TRBJ2-3,TRBV5-1,few,CASSLVGRGLDTQYF,TGCGCCAGCAGCTTGGTAGGGCGGGGGCTGGATACGCAGTATTTT
TRBD2,16,TRBJ2-3,TRBV7-6,NA,CASSLLAGGSTDTQYF,TGTGCCAGCAGCTTACTAGCGGGGGGTAGCACAGATACGCAGTATTTT
NA,12,TRBJ1-3,TRBV7-9,few,CASSLSDRTIYF,TGTGCCAGCAGCTTATCCGACAGGACCATATATTTT
TRBD1,13,TRBJ1-2,TRBV6-1,NA,CASSGTGFYGYTF,TGTGCCAGCAGTGGGACAGGGTTCTATGGCTACACCTTC
TRBD1,17,TRBJ2-2,TRBV5-6,NA,CASSLNRGLANTGELFF,TGTGCCAGCAGCCTAAACAGGGGATTAGCGAACACCGGGGAGCTGTTTTTT
TRBD2,15,TRBJ2-1,TRBV14,NA,CASSPLAGEDNEQFF,TGTGCCAGCAGCCCCCTAGCGGGAGAGGACAATGAGCAGTTCTTC
NA,13,TRBJ1-1,TRBV29-1,NA,CSVGAVRNTEAFF,TGCAGCGTTGGGGCAGTCCGGAACACTGAAGCTTTCTTT